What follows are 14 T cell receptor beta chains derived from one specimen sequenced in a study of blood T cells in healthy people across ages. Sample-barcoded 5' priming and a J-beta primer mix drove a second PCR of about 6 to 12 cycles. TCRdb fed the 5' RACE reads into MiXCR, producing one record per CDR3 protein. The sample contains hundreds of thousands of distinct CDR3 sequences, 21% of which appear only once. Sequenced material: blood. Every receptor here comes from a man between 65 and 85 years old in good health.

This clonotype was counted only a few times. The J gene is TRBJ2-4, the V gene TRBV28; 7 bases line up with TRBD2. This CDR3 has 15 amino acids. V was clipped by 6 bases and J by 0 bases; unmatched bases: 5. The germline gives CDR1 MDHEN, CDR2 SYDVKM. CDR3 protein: CASSLSGIAKNIQYF. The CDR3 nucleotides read TGTGCCAGCAGCTTGAGCGGGATAGCCAAAAACATTCAGTACTTC. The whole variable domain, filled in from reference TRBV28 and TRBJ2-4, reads DVKVTQSSRYLVKRTGEKVFLECVQDMDHENMFWYRQDPGLGLRLIYFSYDVKMKEKGDIPEGYSVSREKKERFSLILESASTNQTSMYLCASSLSGIAKNIQYFGAGTRLSVL.

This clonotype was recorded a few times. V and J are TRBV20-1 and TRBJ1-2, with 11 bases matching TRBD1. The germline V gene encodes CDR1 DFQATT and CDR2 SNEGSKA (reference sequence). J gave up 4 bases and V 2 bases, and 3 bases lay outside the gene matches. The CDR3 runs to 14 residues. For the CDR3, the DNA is TGCAGTGCTAGACCGGGACAGGGGGGCTATGGCTACACCTTC. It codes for CSARPGQGGYGYTF.

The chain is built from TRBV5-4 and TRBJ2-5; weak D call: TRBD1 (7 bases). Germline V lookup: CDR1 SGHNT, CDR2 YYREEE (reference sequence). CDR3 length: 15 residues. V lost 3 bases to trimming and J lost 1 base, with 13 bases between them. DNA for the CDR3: TGTGCCAGCAGCTGGAGGGGGACAGCCCAAGAGACCCAGTACTTC. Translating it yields CASSWRGTAQETQYF.

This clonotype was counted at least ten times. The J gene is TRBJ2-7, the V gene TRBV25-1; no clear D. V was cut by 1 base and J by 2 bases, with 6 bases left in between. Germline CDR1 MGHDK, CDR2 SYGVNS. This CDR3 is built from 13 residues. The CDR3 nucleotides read TGTGCCAGCAGTGAATGGGCAGCCTACGAGCAGTACTTC. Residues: CASSEWAAYEQYF.

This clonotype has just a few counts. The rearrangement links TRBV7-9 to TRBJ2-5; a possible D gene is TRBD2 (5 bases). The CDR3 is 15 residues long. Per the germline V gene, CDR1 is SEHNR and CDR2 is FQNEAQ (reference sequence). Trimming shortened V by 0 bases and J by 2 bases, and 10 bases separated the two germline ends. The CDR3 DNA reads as TGTGCCAGCAGCTTAGCAGTCCGGGATCAAGAGACCCAGTACTTC. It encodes CASSLAVRDQETQYF. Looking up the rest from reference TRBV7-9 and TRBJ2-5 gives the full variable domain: DTGVSQNPRHKITKRGQNVTFRCDPISEHNRLYWYRQTLGQGPEFLTYFQNEAQLEKSRLLSDRFSAERPKGSFSTLEIQRTEQGDSAMYLCASSLAVRDQETQYFGPGTRLLVL.

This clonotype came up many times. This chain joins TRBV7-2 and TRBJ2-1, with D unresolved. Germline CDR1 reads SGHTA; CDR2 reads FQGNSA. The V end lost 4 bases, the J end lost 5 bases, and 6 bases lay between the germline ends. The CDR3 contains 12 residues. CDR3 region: CASSSPNNEQFF. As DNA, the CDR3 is TGTGCCAGCAGCTCCCCGAACAATGAGCAGTTCTTC.

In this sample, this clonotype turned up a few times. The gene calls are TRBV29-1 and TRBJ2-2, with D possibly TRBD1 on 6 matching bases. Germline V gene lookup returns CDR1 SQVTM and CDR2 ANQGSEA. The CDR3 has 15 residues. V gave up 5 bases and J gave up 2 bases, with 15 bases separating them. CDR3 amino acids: CSVFLLGQNTGELFF. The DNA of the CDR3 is TGCAGCGTTTTTCTTCTGGGACAAAACACCGGGGAGCTGTTTTTT.

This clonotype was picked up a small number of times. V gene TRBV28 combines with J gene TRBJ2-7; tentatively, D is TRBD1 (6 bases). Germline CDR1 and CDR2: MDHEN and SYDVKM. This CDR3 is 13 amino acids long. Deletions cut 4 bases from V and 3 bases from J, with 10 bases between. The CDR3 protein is CASSWGPVYEQYF. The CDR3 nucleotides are TGTGCCAGCAGTTGGGGGCCGGTCTACGAGCAGTACTTC. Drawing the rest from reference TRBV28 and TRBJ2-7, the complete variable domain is DVKVTQSSRYLVKRTGEKVFLECVQDMDHENMFWYRQDPGLGLRLIYFSYDVKMKEKGDIPEGYSVSREKKERFSLILESASTNQTSMYLCASSWGPVYEQYFGPGTRLTVT.

CDR3 sequence reads: CASSFGQPNTEAFF. The CDR3 region has the DNA TGTGCCAGCAGCTTCGGACAGCCGAACACTGAAGCTTTCTTT. The chain links TRBV11-2 to TRBJ1-1; possibly TRBD1 for D (6 bases). Germline-derived CDR1 and CDR2 are SGHAT and FQNNGV. V was cut by 3 bases and J by 1 base, with 9 bases left in between. The CDR3 has 14 residues.

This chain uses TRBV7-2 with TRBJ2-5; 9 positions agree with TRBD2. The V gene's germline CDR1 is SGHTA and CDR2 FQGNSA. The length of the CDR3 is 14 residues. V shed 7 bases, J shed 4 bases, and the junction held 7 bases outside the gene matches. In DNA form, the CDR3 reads TGTGCCAGCAACTTTGGCGGGAGGGGAGAGACCCAGTACTTC. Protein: CASNFGGRGETQYF.

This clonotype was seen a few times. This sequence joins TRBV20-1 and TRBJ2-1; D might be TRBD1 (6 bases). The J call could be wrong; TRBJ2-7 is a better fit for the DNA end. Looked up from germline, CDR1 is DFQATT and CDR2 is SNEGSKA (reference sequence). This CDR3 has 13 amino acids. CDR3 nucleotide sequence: TGCAGTGCTCTCGGACAGCTTTTGGGCGAGCAGTACTTC. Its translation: CSALGQLLGEQYF.

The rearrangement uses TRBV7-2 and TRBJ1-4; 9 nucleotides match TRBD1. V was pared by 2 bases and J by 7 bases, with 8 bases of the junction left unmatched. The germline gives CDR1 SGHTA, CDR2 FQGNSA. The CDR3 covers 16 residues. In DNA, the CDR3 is TGTGCCAGCAGCTTATTCCCCCGACAGGGGGGTGAAAAACTGTTTTTT. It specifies CASSLFPRQGGEKLFF.

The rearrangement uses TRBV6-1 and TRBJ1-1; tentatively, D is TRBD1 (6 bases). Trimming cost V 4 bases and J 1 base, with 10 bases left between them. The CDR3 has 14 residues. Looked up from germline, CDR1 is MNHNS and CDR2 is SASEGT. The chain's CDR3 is CASSVGAANTEAFF. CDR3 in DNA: TGTGCCAGCAGTGTGGGGGCGGCGAACACTGAAGCTTTCTTT.

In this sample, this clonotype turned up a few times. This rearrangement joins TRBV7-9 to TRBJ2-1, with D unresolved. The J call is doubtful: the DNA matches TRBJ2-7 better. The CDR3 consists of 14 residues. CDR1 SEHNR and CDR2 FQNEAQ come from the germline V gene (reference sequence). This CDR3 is CASSLAPLHGEQYF. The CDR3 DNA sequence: TGTGCCAGCAGCTTAGCCCCCTTACATGGCGAGCAGTACTTC.